This TCR beta chain was obtained from a study of T cells in Graves' hyperthyroidism and ophthalmopathy. General study results and limits: It was a median around 6 months before onset that the model predicted ophthalmopathy.

This clonotype was observed a handful of times. Its matching antigen is unknown. RNA transcripts provided the source from which TCR beta CDR3 regions were amplified. The study used the HTBI primer set for a first-round RT-PCR of the TCR CDR3. TCRdb reanalysed the multiplex PCR reads using MiXCR and keeps one entry per CDR3 protein. The data show approximately 300,000 distinct CDR3 sequences, with roughly 19% seen just once and roughly 39% held by the top ten. The V and J ends lost 4 bases and 5 bases respectively, with 8 bases between them. The CDR3 is 11 residues long. CDR1 GTSNPN and CDR2 SVGIG come from the germline V gene (reference sequence). Duration under 3 months, a NOSPECS grade of at least 4, and a Clinical Activity Score of at least 3 characterized the ophthalmopathy patients. In making diagnoses, clinical symptoms, serum thyroxine and TRAb, thyroid ultrasound and orbital computed tomography were all used.

The origin of this receptor is a man aged 45-65 years with Graves' ophthalmopathy. V is TRBV30 and J is TRBJ1-2, with D uncertain. Sequencing was done on a sample of blood. CDR3 region: CAWKSGYGYTF. As DNA, the CDR3 is TGTGCCTGGAAAAGTGGGTATGGCTACACCTTC.